The T cell receptor (beta chain) described here comes from a study of graft-versus-host responses after intestinal transplantation. The overall study: Every recipient had anti-thymocyte globulin induction and about three years of tacrolimus plus steroids.

CDR3 length: 13 residues. V was cut by 0 bases and J by 3 bases, with 4 bases left in between. The germline gives CDR1 SGDLS, CDR2 YYNGEE. TCRdb's table, derived via immunoSEQ multiplex PCR, lists solely in-frame clones and lacks some. The sample has a few thousand clones, around 35% seen once. The study plated some 200,000 CFSE-labeled responders with some 200,000 irradiated, violet-dye-labeled stimulators. The study's findings and limits: GvH clones were found in recipient marrow; some appeared first in ileum or blood.

Sequencing used alloreactive CD8+ T cells from a mixed lymphocyte reaction culture, obtained before transplantation. Specified subset: CFSE-low proliferating T cells sorted from roughly 6-day pre-transplant mixed lymphocyte reaction (GvH or HvG direction). V usage is TRBV9 and J usage is TRBJ2-1; D uncertain. The receptor's source is a human patient who was an organ donor for intestinal transplantation. CDR3 nucleotides: TGTGCCAGCAGCGTAGCAGGCTACAATGAGCAGTTCTTC. Its translation: CASSVAGYNEQFF.